What follows describes a single T cell receptor (beta chain). The CDR3 consists of 14 residues. Trimming took off 2 bases at V and 4 bases at J, with 9 bases between the two ends. The assay was immunoSEQ multiplex PCR, and TCRdb's table has in-frame clones only and misses some. The repertoire holds about 42,000 clones, with 88% as singletons. This sample is drawn from a study of T cell changes during pregnancy in multiple sclerosis. This material consisted of CD4+ T cells from peripheral blood mononuclear cells, taken in the second trimester of pregnancy. The sequence was obtained from a female donor with multiple sclerosis, enrolled in a pregnancy study. The chain combines TRBV23-1 with TRBJ1-5; no firm D call. TRBV23-1 has ORF status, its function being uncertain. CDR3 coding DNA: TGCGCCAGCAGTCAACGAGCATGGAATCAGCCCCAGCATTTT. Its translation is CASSQRAWNQPQHF.